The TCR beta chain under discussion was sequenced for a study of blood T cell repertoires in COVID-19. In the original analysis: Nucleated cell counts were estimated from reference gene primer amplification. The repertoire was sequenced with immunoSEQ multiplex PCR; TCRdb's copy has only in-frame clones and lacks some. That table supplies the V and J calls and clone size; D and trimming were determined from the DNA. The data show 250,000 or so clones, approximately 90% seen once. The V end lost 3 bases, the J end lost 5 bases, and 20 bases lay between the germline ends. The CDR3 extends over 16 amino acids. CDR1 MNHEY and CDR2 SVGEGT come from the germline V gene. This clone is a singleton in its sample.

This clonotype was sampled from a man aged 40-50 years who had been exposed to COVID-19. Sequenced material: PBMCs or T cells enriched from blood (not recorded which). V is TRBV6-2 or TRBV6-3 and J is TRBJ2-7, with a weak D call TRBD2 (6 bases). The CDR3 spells CASSYVVGGNGDEQYF. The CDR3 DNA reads TGTGCCAGCAGTTATGTTGTCGGGGGAAATGGAGACGAGCAGTACTTC.